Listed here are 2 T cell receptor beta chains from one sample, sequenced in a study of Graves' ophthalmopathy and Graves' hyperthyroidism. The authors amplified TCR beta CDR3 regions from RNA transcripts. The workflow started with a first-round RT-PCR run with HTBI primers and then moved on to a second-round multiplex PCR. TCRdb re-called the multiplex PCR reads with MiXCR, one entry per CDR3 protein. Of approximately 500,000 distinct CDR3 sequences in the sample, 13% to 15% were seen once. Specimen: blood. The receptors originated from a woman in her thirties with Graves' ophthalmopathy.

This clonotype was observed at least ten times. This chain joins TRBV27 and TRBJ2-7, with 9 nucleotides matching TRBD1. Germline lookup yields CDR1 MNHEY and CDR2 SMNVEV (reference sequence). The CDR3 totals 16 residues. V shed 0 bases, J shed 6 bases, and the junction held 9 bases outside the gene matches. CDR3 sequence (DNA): TGTGCCAGCAGTTTATCCCGGGACAGGGCAGGGGGCGAGCAGTACTTC. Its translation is CASSLSRDRAGGEQYF.

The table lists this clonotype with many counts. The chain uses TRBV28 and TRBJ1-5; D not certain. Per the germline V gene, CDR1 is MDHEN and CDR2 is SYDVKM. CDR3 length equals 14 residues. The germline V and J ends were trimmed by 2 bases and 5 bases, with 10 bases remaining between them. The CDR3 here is CASSLTWEYQPQHF. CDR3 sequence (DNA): TGTGCCAGCAGTTTAACTTGGGAGTATCAGCCCCAGCATTTT.